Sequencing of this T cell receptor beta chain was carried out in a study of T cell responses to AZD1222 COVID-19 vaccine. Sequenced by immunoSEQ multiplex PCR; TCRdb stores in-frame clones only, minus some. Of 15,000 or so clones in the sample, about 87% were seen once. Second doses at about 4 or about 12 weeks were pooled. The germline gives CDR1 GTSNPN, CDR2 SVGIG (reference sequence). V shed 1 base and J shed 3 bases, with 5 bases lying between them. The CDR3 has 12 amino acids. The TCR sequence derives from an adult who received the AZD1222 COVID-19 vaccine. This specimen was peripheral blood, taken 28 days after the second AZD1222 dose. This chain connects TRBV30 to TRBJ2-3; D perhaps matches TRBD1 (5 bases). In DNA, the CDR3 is TGTGCCTGGAGTGAGGGGACAGATACGCAGTATTTT. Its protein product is CAWSEGTDTQYF. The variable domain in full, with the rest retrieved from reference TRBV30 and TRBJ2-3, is SQTIHQWPATLVQPVGSPLSLECTVEGTSNPNLYWYRQAAGRGLQLLFYSVGIGQISSEVPQNLSASRPQDRQFILSSKKLLLSDSGFYLCAWSEGTDTQYFGPGTRLTVL.